This TCR beta chain derives from a study of T cell responses to AZD1222 COVID-19 vaccine. General study findings and limits: Close to half of all spike-specific TCRs reportedly target regions of the variants that are unmutated.

This clone was seen once. Its antigen is as yet unknown. The CDR3 has 14 amino acids. Germline V gene data show CDR1 as SGHRS and CDR2 as YFSETQ. Trimming took 3 bases from V and 3 from J, leaving 12 bases between them. Sequencing was performed with immunoSEQ multiplex PCR; in TCRdb, only in-frame clones are kept and a portion is missing. The sample holds 86,000 or so clones; around nine tenths are singletons and the top ten take 6.9%. V is TRBV5-1 and J is TRBJ2-5, with D possibly being TRBD1 (5 bases). This sequence was found in an adult who received the AZD1222 COVID-19 vaccine. The source material was peripheral blood, sampled 28 days after the second AZD1222 dose. CDR3 in amino acids: CASSYPQGEETQYF. CDR3 nucleotides: TGCGCCAGCAGCTACCCTCAGGGTGAAGAGACCCAGTACTTC.